Listed below are T cell receptor beta chains from one sample, sequenced in a study of Ad26.COV2.S vaccination and SARS-CoV-2 variants. The assay was immunoSEQ multiplex PCR, and TCRdb's table has in-frame clones only and misses some. The table has 410,000 or so clones, roughly 90% seen once. The specimen comprised peripheral blood, sampled in a trial of Ad26.COV2.S vaccine versus placebo. The receptors shown here come from a person between 18 and 65 years old who received the Ad26.COV2.S COVID-19 vaccine or a placebo. CDR3s include the opening cysteine and the closing phenylalanine or tryptophan. D genes are given only for firm matches. A row's size may be missing; if present it is once, few, many or a size class.

d_call: TRBD1
v_call: TRBV5-4
j_call: TRBJ1-6
clone_size: .
cdr3_nt: TGTGCCAGCAGCTCACTCAAACAGGGGGCGGTGGGGTCACCCCTCCACTTT
cdr3_aa: CASSSLKQGAVGSPLHF

d_call: .
v_call: TRBV7-9
j_call: TRBJ1-2
clone_size: .
cdr3_nt: TGTGCCAGCAGCTTACGGGGGGGCTACACCTTC
cdr3_aa: CASSLRGGYTF

d_call: .
v_call: TRBV7-9
j_call: TRBJ2-3
clone_size: .
cdr3_nt: TGTGCCAGCAGCCGCCTGCGGGGAGGGCGGGGGCCTCCCGGGGATACGCAGTATTTT
cdr3_aa: CASSRLRGGRGPPGDTQYF

d_call: TRBD1
v_call: TRBV6-2/TRBV6-3
j_call: TRBJ1-1
clone_size: .
cdr3_nt: TGTGCCAGCAGCCAGGGGGGTGTAGCTTTCTTT
cdr3_aa: CASSQGGVAFF

d_call: .
v_call: TRBV3-1/TRBV3-2
j_call: TRBJ1-2
clone_size: .
cdr3_nt: TGTGCCAGCAGCCAATTAGGAACCTATGGCTACACCTTC
cdr3_aa: CASSQLGTYGYTF

d_call: TRBD2
v_call: TRBV10-1
j_call: TRBJ2-5
clone_size: .
cdr3_nt: TGCGCCAGCACTTTAGCGGGGAGGGAGACCCAGTACTTC
cdr3_aa: CASTLAGRETQYF

d_call: TRBD2
v_call: TRBV18
j_call: TRBJ2-3
clone_size: once
cdr3_nt: TGTGCCAGCTCACCCGAACTCCGCACTAGCGGGGGGAAAGATACGCAGTATTTT
cdr3_aa: CASSPELRTSGGKDTQYF

d_call: .
v_call: TRBV6-6
j_call: TRBJ2-5
clone_size: .
cdr3_nt: TGTGCCAGCAGTTACAAGAAGGACGGCATCCAAGAGACCCAGTACTTC
cdr3_aa: CASSYKKDGIQETQYF

d_call: .
v_call: TRBV5-6
j_call: TRBJ2-7
clone_size: .
cdr3_nt: TGTGCCAGTGCCCTGTGGAGGTTAGTGGACGAGCAGTACTTC
cdr3_aa: CASALWRLVDEQYF

d_call: .
v_call: TRBV13
j_call: TRBJ2-2
clone_size: .
cdr3_nt: TGTGCCAGCAGCCGATTTCCGGGACGGGTCGCGAACACCGGGGAGCTGTTTTTT
cdr3_aa: CASSRFPGRVANTGELFF